This T cell receptor (beta chain) comes out of a study of blood T cell repertoires in COVID-19. Study-level information: From the United States, Italy and Spain came samples of acute and convalescent COVID-19.

Authors' analysis steps: Nucleated cell number was recorded as an estimate derived from reference gene primer amplification. Produced via immunoSEQ multiplex PCR; TCRdb's table is partial and in-frame only. That table is the source of V, J and clone size, and D and trimming were worked out from the DNA. The sample holds roughly 380,000 clones, 81% seen once. The length of the CDR3 is 13 residues. Germline CDR1 and CDR2: SGHKS and YYEKEE (reference sequence). V was pared by 4 bases and J by 2 bases, with 9 bases between. V usage is TRBV5-5 and J usage is TRBJ1-2; a weak D match, TRBD1 (6 bases). The sequencing input was peripheral blood. The origin of this receptor is a human donor with acute or convalescent COVID-19. The donor label of this sample is uncertain. CDR3 bases: TGTGCCAGCAGCGCGACAGGCAACTATGGCTACACCTTC. It specifies CASSATGNYGYTF.